Below are 8 T cell receptor beta chains sequenced from a single sample in a study of monozygotic twins with inflammatory bowel disease. TCRdb reprocessed the 5' RACE reads, with one entry per CDR3 protein and no DNA. This sample contains 350,000 to 550,000 distinct CDR3 sequences. Material: blood. The source of these receptors is a human donor with ulcerative colitis or Crohn's disease, or a healthy co-twin of an affected twin (not recorded which).

The chain is built from TRBV6-5 and TRBJ2-4; TCRdb calls TRBD1, which cannot be checked without DNA. Germline-derived CDR1 and CDR2 are MNHEY and SVGAGI. The CDR3 spans 18 residues. This chain's CDR3 is CASSPGTGAFGAKNIQYF.

V usage is TRBV6-5 and J usage is TRBJ2-2; the TCRdb call, TRBD1, lacks DNA for checking. Germline values: CDR1 MNHEY, CDR2 SVGAGI. The CDR3 has 17 amino acids. The CDR3 protein is CASSYSRPGQRTGELFF.

The chain is built from TRBV30 and TRBJ2-7. Germline lookup yields CDR1 GTSNPN and CDR2 SVGIG (reference sequence). The CDR3 consists of 16 residues. CDR3 sequence: CAWSVRQGSFTYEQYF.

The rearrangement links TRBV19 to TRBJ2-7. This CDR3 has 14 residues. Germline assignment: CDR1 LNHDA and CDR2 SQIVND (reference sequence). The CDR3 region is CASSIDSRGYEQYF.

J is TRBJ1-2 and V is TRBV5-1; there is no DNA to check the TCRdb D call of TRBD1. CDR1 and CDR2 from the germline V gene are SGHRS and YFSETQ. The CDR3 consists of 15 residues. Here the CDR3 reads CASSLETGTGSGYTF.

The V and J genes are TRBV5-1 and TRBJ2-1; without DNA, the TCRdb call of TRBD2 cannot be checked. Germline V gene data show CDR1 as SGHRS and CDR2 as YFSETQ. The CDR3 runs to 15 residues. This CDR3 reads CASSMGLAGIDEQFF.

The rearrangement joins TRBV20-1 to TRBJ2-1. The CDR3 length is 12 residues. Per the germline V gene, CDR1 is DFQATT and CDR2 is SNEGSKA (reference sequence). CDR3 loop: CSASPWEVEQFF.

The chain couples TRBV3-1 to TRBJ2-2. The germline V gene has CDR1 LGHDT and CDR2 YNNKEL (reference sequence). The length of the CDR3 is 16 residues. The CDR3 loop reads CASSQGSGANTGELFF.